The 2 T cell receptor beta chains below come from one sample, sequenced in a study of cytomegalovirus exposure and HLA in healthy donors. The primer mix had 60 Vbeta and 13 Jbeta primers. Repertoires were generated with immunoSEQ multiplex PCR, while TCRdb's copy carries only in-frame clones and drops some. Of just over 25,000 clones in the sample, approximately 70% are singletons; the top ten hold 3.5% to 4.5%. The sample consisted of PBMCs. Every receptor here comes from a woman in her forties or fifties in good health and CMV-seronegative.

V is TRBV6-6 and J is TRBJ2-3, with TRBD2 matching 9 bases. This CDR3 region has 14 residues. The V segment lost 4 bases and the J segment 3 bases; nucleotides outside the gene matches: 2. Germline CDR1 reads MNHNY; CDR2 reads SVGAGI (reference sequence). Written as DNA, the CDR3 is TGTGCCAGCAGTTCGGGACTAGCAACAGATACGCAGTATTTT. Translating it yields CASSSGLATDTQYF.

J is TRBJ1-5 and V is TRBV5-1, with D perhaps matching TRBD1 (6 bases). V gave up 6 bases and J gave up 3 bases, with 19 bases separating them. From germline, CDR1 is SGHRS and CDR2 YFSETQ. The CDR3 covers 16 residues. The CDR3 here is CASIGQTPGINQPQHF. CDR3 coding DNA: TGCGCCAGCATAGGACAGACCCCAGGGATCAATCAGCCCCAGCATTTT.